Presented here are 27 T cell receptor beta chains from one specimen sequenced in a study of blood T cell repertoires in COVID-19. Sequencing was performed with immunoSEQ multiplex PCR; in TCRdb, only in-frame clones are kept and a portion is missing. This sample has 100,000 to 150,000 clones, with almost 85% found just once. Sample: peripheral blood. These receptors came from a man aged 55-75 years with acute or convalescent COVID-19.

This rearrangement joins TRBV20-1 to TRBJ1-3; D not resolved. Deletions cut 3 bases from V and 2 bases from J, with 14 bases between. The length of the CDR3 is 15 residues. Germline V lookup: CDR1 DFQATT, CDR2 SNEGSKA (reference sequence). The CDR3 is CSASRSDLPGNTIYF. For the CDR3, the DNA is TGCAGTGCTAGTCGTAGCGACTTGCCTGGAAACACCATATATTTT.

V and J are TRBV6-5 and TRBJ1-1; D is undetermined. In germline, CDR1 is MNHEY, CDR2 SVGAGI. Between the trimmed V and J ends, which lost 7 bases and 4 bases, there was a span of 19 bases. The CDR3 length is 15 residues. The CDR3, as DNA: TGTGCCAGCACCCTTTCCGACATGGTAGGCACTGAAGCTTTCTTT. Protein sequence: CASTLSDMVGTEAFF.

The chain joins TRBV29-1 to TRBJ2-5, with a weak D call TRBD1 (5 bases). Germline CDR1 SQVTM, CDR2 ANQGSEA. This CDR3 comprises 14 residues. V was trimmed by 1 base and J by 5 bases, leaving 14 bases between them. CDR3 amino acids: CSVEGGTLWETQYF. CDR3 in DNA: TGCAGCGTTGAAGGGGGCACCCTGTGGGAGACCCAGTACTTC.

The chain links TRBV11-3 to TRBJ2-3; D not certain. The germline V gene encodes CDR1 SGHNT and CDR2 YENEEA. This CDR3 has 14 amino acids. Deletions cut 3 bases from V and 5 bases from J, with 12 bases between. As DNA, the CDR3 is TGTGCCAGCAGCTTGGATAGCATGGGAGATACGCAGTATTTT. Its protein is CASSLDSMGDTQYF.

This clone was observed a single time. This chain uses TRBV15 with TRBJ2-7, with a tentative D call TRBD2 (5 bases). The CDR3 spans 14 residues. V shed 1 base and J shed 2 bases, with 9 bases lying between them. Looked up from germline, CDR1 is LNHNV and CDR2 is YYDKDF (reference sequence). The CDR3 bases are TGTGCCACCAGCAGAGTCGGGGAAACCTACGAGCAGTACTTC. Protein: CATSRVGETYEQYF.

The V gene is TRBV5-1, the J gene TRBJ2-7, with 11 positions matching TRBD2. The CDR3 is 17 amino acids. Germline CDR1 and CDR2: SGHRS and YFSETQ. With V trimmed by 0 bases and J by 6 bases, 11 bases remained unmatched. The CDR3, as DNA: TGCGCCAGCAGCTTGGATGGACTAGCGGGCGGGGAGGGCGAGCAGTACTTC. Encoded protein: CASSLDGLAGGEGEQYF.

V is TRBV7-3 and J is TRBJ2-1; 7 nucleotides match TRBD1. The V segment lost 5 bases and the J segment 3 bases; nucleotides outside the gene matches: 4. This CDR3 spans 14 amino acids. Per the germline V gene, CDR1 is SGHTA and CDR2 is FQGTGA. The CDR3, as DNA: TGTGCCAGCAGCCCACGACAGGGCTACAATGAGCAGTTCTTC. It is translated as CASSPRQGYNEQFF.

The V and J genes are TRBV6-5 and TRBJ2-7; the match to TRBD1 covers 8 bases. This CDR3 has 14 amino acids. Germline values: CDR1 MNHEY, CDR2 SVGAGI. V was clipped by 4 bases and J by 2 bases; unmatched bases: 4. CDR3 bases: TGTGCCAGCAGTTCTCAGACAGGGGCCTACGAGCAGTACTTC. This codes for CASSSQTGAYEQYF.

J is TRBJ2-3 and V is TRBV7-9; 12 nucleotides align to TRBD2. Trimming at V came to 2 bases and at J to 2 bases, leaving 2 bases not matched to a gene. The CDR3 loop spans 16 amino acids. Per the germline V gene, CDR1 is SEHNR and CDR2 is FQNEAQ (reference sequence). The DNA of the CDR3 is TGTGCCAGCAGCTTACTAGCGGGAGGGCTCACAGATACGCAGTATTTT. This gives the protein CASSLLAGGLTDTQYF.

V and J are TRBV6-5 and TRBJ2-3; TRBD1 matches at 7 bases. Per the germline V gene, CDR1 is MNHEY and CDR2 is SVGAGI. The V gene end was trimmed by 7 bases and the J gene end by 7 bases; junction bases not matched to a gene: 11. CDR3 length: 14 residues. Here the CDR3 reads CASTPPQGQNTQYF. CDR3 sequence (DNA): TGTGCCAGCACCCCCCCACAGGGGCAAAATACGCAGTATTTT.

The J gene is TRBJ1-4, the V gene TRBV6-5, with D tentatively TRBD1 (5 bases). The V gene lost 8 bases and the J gene lost 3 bases, with 16 bases spanning the gap. The CDR3 has 15 amino acids. In germline, CDR1 is MNHEY, CDR2 SVGAGI. This chain's CDR3 is CASAVQGSSNEKLFF. CDR3 DNA: TGTGCCAGCGCTGTCCAGGGATCATCTAATGAAAAACTGTTTTTT.

V gene TRBV24-1 combines with J gene TRBJ2-7, with D possibly being TRBD1 (6 bases). In germline, CDR1 is KGHDR, CDR2 SFDVKD. CDR3 size: 13 residues. Trimming stripped 4 bases from V and 5 bases from J, with 11 bases between. The CDR3 loop reads CATSELTGNEQYF. In nucleotides, the CDR3 is TGTGCCACCAGTGAACTGACAGGTAACGAGCAGTACTTC.

The rearrangement links TRBV3-1 (or the pseudogene TRBV3-2) to TRBJ1-5, with no clear D. The CDR3 extends over 14 amino acids. V lost 4 bases and J lost 1, with 8 bases in between. Germline V gene lookup returns CDR1 LGHDT and CDR2 YNNKEL (reference sequence). As DNA, the CDR3 is TGTGCCAGCAGCCCCCCCGGGAGCAATCAGCCCCAGCATTTT. The encoded protein is CASSPPGSNQPQHF.

This chain uses TRBV11-2 with TRBJ2-7, with TRBD2 as a possible D gene (5 bases). V was trimmed by 5 bases and J by 3 bases, leaving 11 bases between them. The CDR3 is 13 residues long. Germline V lookup: CDR1 SGHAT, CDR2 FQNNGV. CDR3 in DNA: TGTGCCAGCAGCCCACGACGGGGCTACGAGCAGTACTTC. It is translated as CASSPRRGYEQYF.

This clone was recorded only once. The chain has TRBV2 and TRBJ2-2, with a possible D match to TRBD1 (5 bases). Deletions cut 4 bases from V and 3 bases from J, with 9 bases between. The CDR3 is 14 amino acids. Germline V gene sequence: CDR1 SNHLY, CDR2 FYNNEI. The CDR3 bases are TGTGCCAGCAGTGCTCAGGGCTACACCGGGGAGCTGTTTTTT. Protein: CASSAQGYTGELFF.

J is TRBJ2-5 and V is TRBV9; 10 nucleotides match TRBD2. This CDR3 spans 17 amino acids. Germline assignment: CDR1 SGDLS and CDR2 YYNGEE. Unmatched junction bases numbered 13, after V lost 1 base and J lost 7 bases. CDR3 amino acids: CASSVSPPEREGGTQYF. CDR3 DNA: TGTGCCAGCAGCGTATCCCCCCCCGAGCGGGAGGGCGGGACCCAGTACTTC.

The CDR3 loop is CASSLRGDRVAGANVLTF. The CDR3 region has the DNA TGTGCCAGCAGCCTCCGGGGGGACAGGGTCGCTGGGGCCAACGTCCTGACTTTC. The chain links TRBV7-3 to TRBJ2-6; 9 bases map to TRBD1. V dropped 5 bases and J dropped 2; count of bases not matched to a gene: 10. The germline V gene has CDR1 SGHTA and CDR2 FQGTGA. The CDR3 runs 18 residues.

The V and J genes are TRBV18 and TRBJ2-3; 8 nucleotides match TRBD1. The CDR3 runs 15 residues. V gave up 3 bases and J gave up 2 bases; unmatched junction bases: 4. CDR1 KGHSH and CDR2 LQKENI come from the germline V gene. CDR3 in DNA: TGTGCCAGCTCACCCAGGGACAGGATCACAGATACGCAGTATTTT. Residues: CASSPRDRITDTQYF.

V usage is TRBV10-3 and J usage is TRBJ1-2; D might be TRBD1 (6 bases). The V gene's germline CDR1 is ENHRY and CDR2 SYGVKD. V shed 6 bases and J shed 6 bases, with 17 bases lying between them. This CDR3 has 14 residues. The CDR3 loop is CAIRLAGRGHGYTF. In DNA, the CDR3 is TGTGCCATCAGGCTGGCGGGCAGGGGCCATGGCTACACCTTC.

This rearrangement joins TRBV11-2 to TRBJ2-3; 9 nucleotides match TRBD2. The CDR3 consists of 13 residues. Germline V gene sequence: CDR1 SGHAT, CDR2 FQNNGV. The junction had 6 bases not matched to a gene; V was cut back by 0 bases and J by 14 bases. The CDR3 coding sequence is TGTGCCAGCAGCTTAGAGGGTCTAGCGGGGATGTATTTT. Its translation: CASSLEGLAGMYF.

The J gene is TRBJ1-4, the V gene TRBV7-2, with 7 bases aligning to TRBD1. The V gene's germline CDR1 is SGHTA and CDR2 FQGNSA. V lost 4 bases, J lost 4 bases, and 3 bases stayed unmatched. This CDR3 has 14 residues. CDR3 sequence: CASSYRDSNEKLFF. The CDR3 DNA follows: TGTGCCAGCAGCTACCGGGACAGTAATGAAAAACTGTTTTTT. The full variable domain, with the rest looked up from reference TRBV7-2 and TRBJ1-4, is GAGVSQSPSNKVTEKGKDVELRCDPISGHTALYWYRQSLGQGLEFLIYFQGNSAPDKSGLPSDRFSAERTGGSVSTLTIQRTQQEDSAVYLCASSYRDSNEKLFFGSGTQLSVL.

This sequence joins TRBV6-4 and TRBJ2-6; a possible D gene is TRBD2 (6 bases). V was shortened by 7 bases and J by 0 bases, with 7 bases between the two germline ends. Germline assignment: CDR1 MRHNA and CDR2 SNTAGT. The CDR3 contains 14 residues. The CDR3 loop reads CASTGVSGANVLTF. The DNA of the CDR3 is TGTGCCAGCACGGGGGTCTCTGGGGCCAACGTCCTGACTTTC.

The rearrangement links TRBV24-1 to TRBJ2-5, with TRBD2 matching over 9 bases. The germline V gene encodes CDR1 KGHDR and CDR2 SFDVKD. The CDR3 has 15 amino acids. With 3 bases clipped from V and 7 bases from J, the junction kept 8 bases outside the gene matches. The chain's CDR3 is CATSDPGTSSGTQYF. The CDR3 DNA follows: TGTGCCACCAGTGATCCCGGGACTAGCTCCGGGACCCAGTACTTC.

The rearrangement joins TRBV5-4 to TRBJ2-5, with D unclear. From germline, CDR1 is SGHNT and CDR2 YYREEE (reference sequence). Between the trimmed V and J ends, which lost 1 base and 3 bases, there was a span of 7 bases. The CDR3 runs 13 residues. CDR3 region: CASSLWLEETQYF. The CDR3 nucleotides read TGTGCCAGCAGCTTGTGGCTAGAAGAGACCCAGTACTTC.

The chain recombines TRBV5-1 with TRBJ2-2; 8 bases are a match to TRBD1. With V trimmed by 5 bases and J by 3 bases, 3 bases remained unmatched. The CDR3 consists of 14 residues. The germline gives CDR1 SGHRS, CDR2 YFSETQ. The CDR3 reads CASRTGVDTGELFF. Here the CDR3 DNA reads TGCGCCAGCAGGACAGGGGTTGACACCGGGGAGCTGTTTTTT.

The chain has TRBV18 and TRBJ2-7; 8 bases agree with TRBD2. Losses at the gene ends were 1 base for V and 2 bases for J; bases not matched to a gene: 1. From germline, CDR1 is KGHSH and CDR2 LQKENI. The CDR3 has 14 residues. CDR3 protein: CASSPQREPYEQYF. The DNA for the CDR3 is TGTGCCAGCTCACCACAGCGGGAGCCCTACGAGCAGTACTTC. The whole variable domain, filled in from reference TRBV18 and TRBJ2-7, reads NAGVMQNPRHLVRRRGQEARLRCSPMKGHSHVYWYRQLPEEGLKFMVYLQKENIIDESGMPKERFSAEFPKEGPSILRIQQVVRGDSAAYFCASSPQREPYEQYFGPGTRLTVT.

This clone occurred a few times. This rearrangement joins TRBV7-8 to TRBJ1-6; 8 bases fit TRBD1. Unmatched junction bases numbered 9, after V lost 5 bases and J lost 9 bases. In germline, CDR1 is SGHVS, CDR2 FQNEAQ. This CDR3 is built from 15 residues. This CDR3 reads CASSHRQGIGSPLHF. CDR3 coding DNA: TGTGCCAGCAGCCACAGACAGGGGATAGGTTCACCCCTCCACTTT.